These 20 T cell receptor beta chains were sequenced from one sample in a study of blood T cell repertoires in COVID-19 (dated by TCRdb to about 2020). Preparation of the library involved the immunoSEQ multiplex PCR assay. The clones in this table, taken by TCRdb from immuneACCESS, are in-frame only. Not every clone is retained; where verified, under half of the shortfall comes from an unresolved V gene, and the cause of the rest is unknown. This sample gives about 370,000 clones in total; more than 80% of them show up just once. The ten most abundant clones make up less than 1.2% of the sample. The sequenced sample consisted of PBMCs or T cells enriched from blood (not recorded which). These receptors all stem from a man between 18 and 29 years old who had recovered from COVID-19.

V and J are TRBV19 and TRBJ2-1; 10 nucleotides match TRBD2. The V segment lost 7 bases and the J segment 9 bases; nucleotides outside the gene matches: 6. The CDR3 loop spans 13 amino acids. Germline loops: CDR1 LNHDA, CDR2 SQIVND (reference sequence). The CDR3 sequence: CASNQLAGFEQFF. DNA for the CDR3: TGTGCCAGTAACCAACTAGCGGGATTTGAGCAGTTCTTC. The variable domain in full, with the rest retrieved from reference TRBV19 and TRBJ2-1, is DGGITQSPKYLFRKEGQNVTLSCEQNLNHDAMYWYRQDPGQGLRLIYYSQIVNDFQKGDIAEGYSVSREKKESFPLTVTSAQKNPTAFYLCASNQLAGFEQFFGPGTRLTVL.

V usage is TRBV2 and J usage is TRBJ1-4, with TRBD1 matching 7 bases. The germline gives CDR1 SNHLY, CDR2 FYNNEI. Losses at the gene ends were 4 bases for V and 2 bases for J; bases not matched to a gene: 4. The CDR3 runs to 15 residues. The DNA of the CDR3 is TGTGCCAGCAGTGGACTGACAGGGACTAATGAAAAACTGTTTTTT. Translating it yields CASSGLTGTNEKLFF.

The chain employs TRBV24-1 and TRBJ1-4, with a possible D match to TRBD1 (5 bases). The germline V gene has CDR1 KGHDR and CDR2 SFDVKD. The length of the CDR3 is 16 residues. Trimming took 3 bases from V and 10 from J, leaving 20 bases between them. DNA for the CDR3: TGTGCCACCAGTGATGCTGGGACCGCTGGGGGGGTAAAACTGTTTTTT. It codes for CATSDAGTAGGVKLFF.

The genes are TRBV7-9 and TRBJ2-3, with D unresolved. V was pared by 5 bases and J by 5 bases, with 23 bases between. The germline V gene has CDR1 SEHNR and CDR2 FQNEAQ (reference sequence). The CDR3 spans 17 residues. The CDR3 nucleotides read TGTGCCAGCAGCCTCGTCCTAGACCCTGTGCGTGGAGATACGCAGTATTTT. Protein: CASSLVLDPVRGDTQYF.

The rearrangement uses TRBV27 and TRBJ2-7, with 8 bases that match TRBD2. Germline loops: CDR1 MNHEY, CDR2 SMNVEV (reference sequence). The CDR3 has 16 residues. Trimming took 1 base from V and 0 from J; bases not matched to a gene: 5. The DNA of the CDR3 is TGTGCCAGCAGTTTATGGGGGACTAGTAGCTCCTACGAGCAGTACTTC. It codes for CASSLWGTSSSYEQYF.

The chain employs TRBV5-1 and TRBJ1-1, with D possibly TRBD1 on 6 matching bases. The CDR3 loop spans 14 amino acids. Trimming took 4 bases from V and 3 from J, leaving 13 bases between them. CDR1 and CDR2 from the germline V gene are SGHRS and YFSETQ. The CDR3: CASSPRGADTEAFF. DNA of the CDR3: TGCGCCAGCAGCCCGCGGGGGGCGGACACTGAAGCTTTCTTT.

CDR3 sequence (DNA): TGTGCCAGCAGTTCTACAGGGTTCAGCTCGTCGGACACCATATATTTT. Translation: CASSSTGFSSSDTIYF. The chain couples TRBV28 to TRBJ1-3; D may be TRBD1 (6 bases). Germline V CDR1 and CDR2: MDHEN, SYDVKM. The CDR3 runs to 16 residues. V was cut by 4 bases and J by 8 bases, with 21 bases left in between.

In its sample, this clone was seen once. The chain combines TRBV5-1 with TRBJ2-3; 8 bases are a match to TRBD2. Per the germline V gene, CDR1 is SGHRS and CDR2 is YFSETQ. V was clipped by 4 bases and J by 1 base; unmatched bases: 8. This CDR3 comprises 16 residues. CDR3 DNA sequence: TGCGCCAGCAGCCCAGGACTAGCCCAGGGCACAGATACGCAGTATTTT. This translates into CASSPGLAQGTDTQYF.

The V gene is TRBV27, the J gene TRBJ2-3; D call uncertain. The ends were cut back, 7 bases at V and 1 base at J, with 9 bases in the middle. The germline V gene encodes CDR1 MNHEY and CDR2 SMNVEV (reference sequence). CDR3 size: 13 residues. The CDR3 nucleotides are TGTGCCAGCACCCCACGGGGCACAGATACGCAGTATTTT. Its translation: CASTPRGTDTQYF.

This chain uses TRBV2 with TRBJ2-3; possible D gene TRBD2, 6 bases. This CDR3 is built from 12 residues. V was pared by 6 bases and J by 4 bases, with 8 bases between. The germline V gene has CDR1 SNHLY and CDR2 FYNNEI. The DNA for the CDR3 is TGTGCCAGCAGGGGGGACTCAGATACGCAGTATTTT. Translating it yields CASRGDSDTQYF.

The chain is built from TRBV5-1 and TRBJ1-1; the match to TRBD1 covers 7 bases. The V segment lost 7 bases and the J segment 7 bases; nucleotides outside the gene matches: 10. The CDR3 contains 13 residues. The V gene's germline CDR1 is SGHRS and CDR2 YFSETQ. This CDR3 is CASRDRVLGEAFF. The CDR3 region has the DNA TGCGCCAGCCGCGACAGGGTCTTGGGTGAAGCTTTCTTT.

The chain joins TRBV19 to TRBJ1-4; TRBD1 agrees at 8 bases. Germline trimming cut 6 bases from V and 6 bases from J; bases unmatched to any gene: 6. The germline V gene encodes CDR1 LNHDA and CDR2 SQIVND (reference sequence). The CDR3 is 14 residues long. CDR3 sequence reads: CASRLTGVHEKLFF. The CDR3 DNA sequence: TGTGCCAGTAGGCTGACAGGGGTTCATGAAAAACTGTTTTTT.

The rearrangement joins TRBV12-3 or TRBV12-4 to TRBJ2-7; TRBD1 might be the D (7 bases). The CDR3 is 12 residues long. Trimming took off 6 bases at V and 7 bases at J, with 13 bases between the two ends. DNA for the CDR3: TGTGCCAGCAGCCCGACAGGGAGGGAGCAGTACTTC. It specifies CASSPTGREQYF.

V is TRBV6-5 and J is TRBJ2-2; the match to TRBD1 covers 7 bases. From germline, CDR1 is MNHEY and CDR2 SVGAGI. J gave up 0 bases and V 10 bases, and 5 bases lay outside the gene matches. The CDR3 covers 14 residues. The CDR3 is CATLGQTNTGELFF. CDR3 nucleotides: TGTGCCACCCTGGGACAGACGAACACCGGGGAGCTGTTTTTT.

The rearrangement joins TRBV13 to TRBJ2-3, with TRBD2 identical over 9 bases. Trimming removed 3 bases from V and 6 bases from J; junction bases left unmatched: 4. CDR3 length: 14 amino acids. Germline-derived CDR1 and CDR2 are PRHDT and FYEKMQ (reference sequence). CDR3 sequence: CASSLPAGGDTQYF. The CDR3 DNA sequence: TGTGCCAGCAGCTTGCCGGCGGGAGGGGATACGCAGTATTTT.

This clone came up a few times. V is TRBV2 and J is TRBJ2-7, with TRBD1 matching over 10 bases. CDR1 and CDR2 from the germline V gene are SNHLY and FYNNEI. CDR3 size: 14 residues. V was pared by 6 bases and J by 5 bases, with 7 bases of the junction left unmatched. CDR3 protein: CASRGDRGGNEQYF. CDR3 nucleotide sequence: TGTGCCAGCAGGGGGGACAGGGGAGGGAACGAGCAGTACTTC.

The chain is built from TRBV2 and TRBJ1-2; D is possibly TRBD1 (5 bases). Trimming removed 6 bases at V and 4 bases at J, with 15 bases between. Germline CDR1 reads SNHLY; CDR2 reads FYNNEI. The CDR3 extends over 14 amino acids. The CDR3 protein is CASRENGQGYGYTF. CDR3 nucleotide sequence: TGTGCCAGCAGGGAAAACGGGCAGGGCTATGGCTACACCTTC.

The V call is TRBV19, the J call TRBJ2-2; no definite D call. V lost 5 bases to trimming and J lost 2 bases, with 9 bases between them. Germline CDR1 and CDR2: LNHDA and SQIVND (reference sequence). The CDR3 has 14 residues. In DNA, the CDR3 is TGTGCCAGTAGTGCAGGCCCCAACACCGGGGAGCTGTTTTTT. Protein: CASSAGPNTGELFF.

This chain links TRBV10-1 with TRBJ2-3; 14 nucleotides match TRBD2. In germline, CDR1 is WNHNN, CDR2 SYGVQD (reference sequence). V lost 5 bases, J lost 2 bases, and 6 bases stayed unmatched. This CDR3 region has 17 residues. The CDR3 nucleotides read TGCGCCAGCAGTTGGGGACTAGCGGGGGCCCTCACAGATACGCAGTATTTT. Its translation: CASSWGLAGALTDTQYF.

The V and J genes are TRBV6-5 and TRBJ2-7; D might be TRBD2 (6 bases). This CDR3 spans 15 amino acids. Germline CDR1 is MNHEY and CDR2 is SVGAGI. The V gene lost 5 bases and the J gene lost 4 bases, with 18 bases spanning the gap. CDR3 sequence reads: CASSRHRDLPYEQYF. The CDR3 DNA follows: TGTGCCAGCAGTCGCCACCGGGACTTGCCATACGAGCAGTACTTC.